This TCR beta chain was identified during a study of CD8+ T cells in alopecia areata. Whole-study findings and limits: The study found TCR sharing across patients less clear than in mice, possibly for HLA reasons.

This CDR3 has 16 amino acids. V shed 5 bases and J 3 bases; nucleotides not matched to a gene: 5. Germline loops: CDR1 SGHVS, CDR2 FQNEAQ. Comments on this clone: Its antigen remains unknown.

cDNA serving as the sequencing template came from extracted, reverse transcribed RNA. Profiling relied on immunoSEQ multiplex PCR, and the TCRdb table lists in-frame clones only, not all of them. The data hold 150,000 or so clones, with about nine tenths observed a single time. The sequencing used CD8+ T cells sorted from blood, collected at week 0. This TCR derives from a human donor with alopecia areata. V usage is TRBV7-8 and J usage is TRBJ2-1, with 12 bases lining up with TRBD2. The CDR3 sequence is CASSARLAGDYNEQFF. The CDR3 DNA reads TGTGCCAGCAGCGCTCGACTAGCGGGGGACTACAATGAGCAGTTCTTC.